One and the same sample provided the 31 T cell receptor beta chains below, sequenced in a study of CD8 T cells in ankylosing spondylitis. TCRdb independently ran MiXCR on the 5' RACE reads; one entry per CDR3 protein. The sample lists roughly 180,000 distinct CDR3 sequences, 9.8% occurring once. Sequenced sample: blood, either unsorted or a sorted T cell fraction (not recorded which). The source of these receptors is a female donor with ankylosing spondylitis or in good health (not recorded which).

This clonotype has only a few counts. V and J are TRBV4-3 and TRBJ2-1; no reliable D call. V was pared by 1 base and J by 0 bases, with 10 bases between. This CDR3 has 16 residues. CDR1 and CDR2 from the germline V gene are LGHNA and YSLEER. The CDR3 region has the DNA TGCGCCAGCAGCCAAGGGCGGCACAGCTCCTACAATGAGCAGTTCTTC. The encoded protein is CASSQGRHSSYNEQFF.

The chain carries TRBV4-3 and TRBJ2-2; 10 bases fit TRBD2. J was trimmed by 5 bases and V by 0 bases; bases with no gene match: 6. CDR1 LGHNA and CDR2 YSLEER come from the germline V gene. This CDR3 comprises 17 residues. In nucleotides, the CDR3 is TGCGCCAGCAGCCAAGATCTGCCTAGCGGGAGTACCGGGGAGCTGTTTTTT. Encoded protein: CASSQDLPSGSTGELFF.

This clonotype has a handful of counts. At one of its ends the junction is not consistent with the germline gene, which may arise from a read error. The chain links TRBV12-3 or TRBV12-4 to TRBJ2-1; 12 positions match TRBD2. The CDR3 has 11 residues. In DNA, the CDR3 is TGTGCCAGCAGTACGGGGGGACTAGCGGGTTTC. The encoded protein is CASSTGGLAGF.

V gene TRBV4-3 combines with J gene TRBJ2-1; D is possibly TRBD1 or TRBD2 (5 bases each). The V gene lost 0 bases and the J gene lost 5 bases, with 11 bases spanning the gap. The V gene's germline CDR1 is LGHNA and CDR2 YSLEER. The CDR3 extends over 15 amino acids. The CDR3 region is CASSQDSVGDNEQFF. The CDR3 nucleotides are TGCGCCAGCAGCCAAGATTCAGTGGGGGACAATGAGCAGTTCTTC.

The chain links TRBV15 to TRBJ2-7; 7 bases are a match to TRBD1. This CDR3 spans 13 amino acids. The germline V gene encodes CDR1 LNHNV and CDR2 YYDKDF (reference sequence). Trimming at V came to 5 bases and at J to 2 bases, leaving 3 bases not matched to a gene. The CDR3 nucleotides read TGTGCCACCAGCGGGGACAGCCCCTACGAGCAGTACTTC. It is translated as CATSGDSPYEQYF.

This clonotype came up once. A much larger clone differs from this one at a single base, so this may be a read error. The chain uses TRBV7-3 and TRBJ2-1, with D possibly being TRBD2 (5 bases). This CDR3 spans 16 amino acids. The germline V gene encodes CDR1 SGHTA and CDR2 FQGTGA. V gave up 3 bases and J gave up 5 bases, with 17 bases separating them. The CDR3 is CASSLLGEIMNNEQFF. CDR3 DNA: TGTGCCAGCAGCTTGCTCGGGGAGATAATGAACAATGAGCAGTTCTTC.

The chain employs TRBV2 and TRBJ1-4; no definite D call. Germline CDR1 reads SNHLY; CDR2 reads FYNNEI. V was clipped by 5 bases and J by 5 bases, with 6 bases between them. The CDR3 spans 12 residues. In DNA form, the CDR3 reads TGTGCCAGCAGTCCTACCAATGAAAAACTGTTTTTT. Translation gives CASSPTNEKLFF.

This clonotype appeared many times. CDR3 protein: CAPTPGSGTEAFF. CDR3 nucleotides: TGTGCCCCTACCCCAGGGAGTGGCACTGAAGCTTTCTTT. The V and J genes are TRBV7-9 and TRBJ1-1; D is possibly TRBD1 (5 bases). This CDR3 spans 13 amino acids. Per the germline V gene, CDR1 is SEHNR and CDR2 is FQNEAQ (reference sequence). V was shortened by 11 bases and J by 4 bases, with 17 bases between the two germline ends.

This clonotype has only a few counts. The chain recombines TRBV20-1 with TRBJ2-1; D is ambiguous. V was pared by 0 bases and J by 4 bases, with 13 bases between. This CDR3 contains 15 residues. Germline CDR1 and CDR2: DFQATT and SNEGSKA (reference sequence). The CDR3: CSAREWRSLYNEQFF. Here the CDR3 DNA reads TGCAGTGCTAGAGAGTGGAGAAGTTTGTACAATGAGCAGTTCTTC.

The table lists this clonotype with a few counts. CDR3 nucleotide sequence: TGTGCCAGCAGCTTCTGGGACGGCCGTTTGGGCACTGAAGCTTTCTTT. This translates into CASSFWDGRLGTEAFF. V is TRBV11-2 and J is TRBJ1-1; D is perhaps TRBD1 (5 bases). CDR1 is SGHAT, CDR2 FQNNGV, per germline. The V gene lost 3 bases and the J gene lost 4 bases, with 18 bases spanning the gap. This CDR3 is built from 16 residues.

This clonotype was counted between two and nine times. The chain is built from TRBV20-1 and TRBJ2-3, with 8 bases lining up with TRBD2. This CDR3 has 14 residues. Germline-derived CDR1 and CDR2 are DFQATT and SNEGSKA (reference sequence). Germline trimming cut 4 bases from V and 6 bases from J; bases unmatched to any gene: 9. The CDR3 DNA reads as TGCAGTGCTATAAGACTAGCGTGGGGGGATACGCAGTATTTT. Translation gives CSAIRLAWGDTQYF.

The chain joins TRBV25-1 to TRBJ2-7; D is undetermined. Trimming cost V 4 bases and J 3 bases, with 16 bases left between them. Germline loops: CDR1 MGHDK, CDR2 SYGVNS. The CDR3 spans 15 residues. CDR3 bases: TGTGCCAGCAGTGTACAAGGGCAATTGGACTACGAGCAGTACTTC. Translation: CASSVQGQLDYEQYF.

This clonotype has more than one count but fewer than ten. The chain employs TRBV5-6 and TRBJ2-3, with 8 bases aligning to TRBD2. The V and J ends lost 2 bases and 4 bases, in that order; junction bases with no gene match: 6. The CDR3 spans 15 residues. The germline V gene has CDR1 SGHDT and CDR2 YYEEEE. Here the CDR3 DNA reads TGTGCCAGCAGCTTAGCGGGAGCGTCAGCAGATACGCAGTATTTT. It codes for CASSLAGASADTQYF.

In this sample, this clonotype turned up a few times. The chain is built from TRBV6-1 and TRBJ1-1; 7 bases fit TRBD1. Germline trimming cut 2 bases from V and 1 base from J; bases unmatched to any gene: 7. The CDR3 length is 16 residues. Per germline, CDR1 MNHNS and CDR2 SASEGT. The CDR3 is CASSERDRGPNTEAFF. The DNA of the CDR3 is TGTGCCAGCAGTGAACGGGACAGAGGCCCGAACACTGAAGCTTTCTTT.

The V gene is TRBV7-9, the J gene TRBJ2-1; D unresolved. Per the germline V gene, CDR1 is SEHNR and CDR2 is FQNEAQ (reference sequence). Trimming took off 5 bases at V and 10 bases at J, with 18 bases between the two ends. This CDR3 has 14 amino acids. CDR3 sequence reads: CASSLLWNYEEQFF. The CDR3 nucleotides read TGTGCCAGCAGCCTTCTTTGGAATTACGAGGAGCAGTTCTTC. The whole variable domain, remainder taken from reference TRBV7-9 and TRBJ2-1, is DTGVSQNPRHKITKRGQNVTFRCDPISEHNRLYWYRQTLGQGPEFLTYFQNEAQLEKSRLLSDRFSAERPKGSFSTLEIQRTEQGDSAMYLCASSLLWNYEEQFFGPGTRLTVL.

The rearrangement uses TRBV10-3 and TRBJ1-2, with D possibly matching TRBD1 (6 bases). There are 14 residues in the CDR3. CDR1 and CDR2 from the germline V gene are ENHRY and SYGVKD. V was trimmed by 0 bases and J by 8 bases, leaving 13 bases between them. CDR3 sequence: CAISESRGPPGYTF. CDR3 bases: TGTGCCATCAGTGAGTCCCGGGGGCCCCCCGGCTACACCTTC.

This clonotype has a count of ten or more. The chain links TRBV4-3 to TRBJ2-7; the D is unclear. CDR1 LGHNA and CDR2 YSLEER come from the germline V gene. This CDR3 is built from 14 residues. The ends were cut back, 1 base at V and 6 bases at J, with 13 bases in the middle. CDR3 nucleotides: TGCGCCAGCAGCCAAGCTGTAGTAGTGGGCGAGCAGTACTTC. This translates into CASSQAVVVGEQYF.

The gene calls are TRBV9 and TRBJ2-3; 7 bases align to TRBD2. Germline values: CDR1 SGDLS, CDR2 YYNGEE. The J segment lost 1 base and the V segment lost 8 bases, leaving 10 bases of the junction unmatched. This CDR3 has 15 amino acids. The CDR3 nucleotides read TGTGCCAGTGCAGGCGGCGGGAGCCGCACAGATACGCAGTATTTT. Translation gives CASAGGGSRTDTQYF.

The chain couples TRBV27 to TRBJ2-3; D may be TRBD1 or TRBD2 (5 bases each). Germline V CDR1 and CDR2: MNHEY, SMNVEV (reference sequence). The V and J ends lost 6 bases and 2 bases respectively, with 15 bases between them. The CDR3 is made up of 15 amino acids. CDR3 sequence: CASSPGTGFTDTQYF. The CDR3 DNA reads TGTGCCAGCAGCCCCGGGACGGGATTCACAGATACGCAGTATTTT.

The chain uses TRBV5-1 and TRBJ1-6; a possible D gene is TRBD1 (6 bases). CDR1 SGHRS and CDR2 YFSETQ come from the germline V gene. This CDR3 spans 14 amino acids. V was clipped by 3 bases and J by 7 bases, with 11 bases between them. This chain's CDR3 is CASSYTGGNSPLHF. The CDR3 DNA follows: TGCGCCAGCAGCTACACGGGGGGCAATTCACCCCTCCACTTT. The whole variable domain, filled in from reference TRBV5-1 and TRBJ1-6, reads KAGVTQTPRYLIKTRGQQVTLSCSPISGHRSVSWYQQTPGQGLQFLFEYFSETQRNKGNFPGRFSGRQFSNSRSEMNVSTLELGDSALYLCASSYTGGNSPLHFGNGTRLTVT.

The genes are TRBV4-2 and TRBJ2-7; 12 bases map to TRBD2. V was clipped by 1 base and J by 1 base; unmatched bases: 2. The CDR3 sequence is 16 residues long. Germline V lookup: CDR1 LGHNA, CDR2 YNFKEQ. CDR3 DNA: TGTGCCAGCAGCCAAGGGGGACTAGCGGGTTCCTACGAGCAGTACTTC. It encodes CASSQGGLAGSYEQYF.

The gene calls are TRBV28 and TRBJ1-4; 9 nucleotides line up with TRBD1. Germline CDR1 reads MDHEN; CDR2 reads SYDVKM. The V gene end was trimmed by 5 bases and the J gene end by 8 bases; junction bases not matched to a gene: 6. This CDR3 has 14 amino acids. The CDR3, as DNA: TGTGCCAGCAGTCTCCCGACAGGGGGGGAAAAACTGTTTTTT. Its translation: CASSLPTGGEKLFF.

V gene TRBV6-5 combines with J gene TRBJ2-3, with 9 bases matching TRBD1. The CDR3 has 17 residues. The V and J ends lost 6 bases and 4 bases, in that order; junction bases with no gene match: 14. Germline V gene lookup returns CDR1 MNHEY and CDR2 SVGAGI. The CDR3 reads CASRPWSGTGMSDTQYF. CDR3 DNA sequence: TGTGCCAGCAGGCCATGGTCTGGGACAGGGATGTCAGATACGCAGTATTTT.

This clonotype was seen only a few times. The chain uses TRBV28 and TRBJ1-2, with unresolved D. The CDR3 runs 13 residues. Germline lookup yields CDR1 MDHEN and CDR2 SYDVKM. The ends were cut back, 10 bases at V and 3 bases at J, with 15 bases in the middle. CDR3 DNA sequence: TGTGCCACCCTCACCCACACTGACTATGGCTACACCTTC. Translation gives CATLTHTDYGYTF.

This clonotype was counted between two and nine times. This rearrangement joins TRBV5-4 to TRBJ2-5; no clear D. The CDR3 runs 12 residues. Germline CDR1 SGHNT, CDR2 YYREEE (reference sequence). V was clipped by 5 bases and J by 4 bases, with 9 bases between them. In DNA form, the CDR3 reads TGTGCCAGCAGTTTTACCCCAGAGACCCAGTACTTC. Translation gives CASSFTPETQYF.

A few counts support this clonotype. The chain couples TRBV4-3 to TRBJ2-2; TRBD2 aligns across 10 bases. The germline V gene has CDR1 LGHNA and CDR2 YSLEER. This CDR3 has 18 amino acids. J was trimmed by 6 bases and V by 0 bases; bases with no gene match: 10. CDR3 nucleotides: TGCGCCAGCAGCCAAGAGAGGGTAGGACTAGCGGTGGCCGGGGAGCTGTTTTTT. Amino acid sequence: CASSQERVGLAVAGELFF.

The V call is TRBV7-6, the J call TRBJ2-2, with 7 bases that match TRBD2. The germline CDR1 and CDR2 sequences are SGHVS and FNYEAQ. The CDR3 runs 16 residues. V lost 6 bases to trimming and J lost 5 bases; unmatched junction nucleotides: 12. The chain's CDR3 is CASRRYAGEETGELFF. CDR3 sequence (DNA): TGTGCCAGCAGACGGTACGCGGGAGAGGAGACCGGGGAGCTGTTTTTT. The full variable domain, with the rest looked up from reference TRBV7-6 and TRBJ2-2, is GAGVSQSPRYKVTKRGQDVALRCDPISGHVSLYWYRQALGQGPEFLTYFNYEAQQDKSGLPNDRFSAERPEGSISTLTIQRTEQRDSAMYRCASRRYAGEETGELFFGEGSRLTVL.

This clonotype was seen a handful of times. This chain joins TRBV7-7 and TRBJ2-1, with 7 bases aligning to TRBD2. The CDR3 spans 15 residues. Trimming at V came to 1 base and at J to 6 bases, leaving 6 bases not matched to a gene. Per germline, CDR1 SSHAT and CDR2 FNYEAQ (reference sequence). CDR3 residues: CASSLGAGGINEQFF. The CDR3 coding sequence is TGTGCCAGCAGCTTAGGGGCCGGGGGGATCAATGAGCAGTTCTTC. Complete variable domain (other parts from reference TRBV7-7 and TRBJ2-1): GAGVSQSPRYKVTKRGQDVTLRCDPISSHATLYWYQQALGQGPEFLTYFNYEAQPDKSGLPSDRFSAERPEGSISTLTIQRTEQRDSAMYRCASSLGAGGINEQFFGPGTRLTVL.

CDR3 coding DNA: TGTGCCAGCACCCCGGGACTAGAGCCCGACACCGGGGAGCTGTTTTTT. It codes for CASTPGLEPDTGELFF. This sequence joins TRBV13 and TRBJ2-2, with 8 bases that match TRBD2. Germline values: CDR1 PRHDT, CDR2 FYEKMQ (reference sequence). CDR3 length: 16 residues. Germline trimming cut 7 bases from V and 3 bases from J; bases unmatched to any gene: 10.

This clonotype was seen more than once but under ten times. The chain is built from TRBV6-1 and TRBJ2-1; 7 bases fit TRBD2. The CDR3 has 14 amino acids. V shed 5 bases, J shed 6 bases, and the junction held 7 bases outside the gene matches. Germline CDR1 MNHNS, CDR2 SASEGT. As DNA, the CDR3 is TGTGCCAGCAGTCCGGCGGGCGGGAGCAATGAGCAGTTCTTC. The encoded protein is CASSPAGGSNEQFF.

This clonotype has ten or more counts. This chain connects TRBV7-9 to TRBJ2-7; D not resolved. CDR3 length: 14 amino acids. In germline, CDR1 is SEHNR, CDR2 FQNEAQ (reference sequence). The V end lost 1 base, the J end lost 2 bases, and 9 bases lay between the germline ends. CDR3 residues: CASSLGGYAYEQYF. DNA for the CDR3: TGTGCCAGCAGCTTAGGCGGATATGCCTACGAGCAGTACTTC.